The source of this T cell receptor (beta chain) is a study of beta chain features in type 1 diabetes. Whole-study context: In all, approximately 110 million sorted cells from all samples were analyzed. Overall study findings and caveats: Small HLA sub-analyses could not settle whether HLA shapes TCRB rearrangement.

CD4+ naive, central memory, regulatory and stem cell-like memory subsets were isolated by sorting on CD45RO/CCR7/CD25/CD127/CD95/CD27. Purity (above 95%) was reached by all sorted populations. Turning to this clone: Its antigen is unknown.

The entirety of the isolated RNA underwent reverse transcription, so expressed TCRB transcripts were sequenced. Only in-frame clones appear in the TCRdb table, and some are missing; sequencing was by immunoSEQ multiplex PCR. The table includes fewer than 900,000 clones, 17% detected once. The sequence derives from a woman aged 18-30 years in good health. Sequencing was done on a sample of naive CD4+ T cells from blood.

CDR3 nucleotides: TGCGCCAGCAGCTGGGGACACCTAGCTGTCGGGGAGCTGTTTTTT. Its translation: CASSWGHLAVGELFF. The chain recombines TRBV5-1 with TRBJ2-2; weak D call: TRBD1 (6 bases). Trimming took off 3 bases at V and 7 bases at J, with 16 bases between the two ends. The CDR3 has 15 residues. Germline V lookup: CDR1 SGHRS, CDR2 YFSETQ.